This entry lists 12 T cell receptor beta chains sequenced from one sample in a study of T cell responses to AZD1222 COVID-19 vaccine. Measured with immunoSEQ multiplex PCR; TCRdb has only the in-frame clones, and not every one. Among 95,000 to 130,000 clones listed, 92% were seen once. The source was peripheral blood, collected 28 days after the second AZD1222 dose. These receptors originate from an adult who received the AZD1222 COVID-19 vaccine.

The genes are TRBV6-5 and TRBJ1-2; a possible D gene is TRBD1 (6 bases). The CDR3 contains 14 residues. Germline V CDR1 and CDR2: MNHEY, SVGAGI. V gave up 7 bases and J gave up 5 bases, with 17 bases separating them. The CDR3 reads CASTQPGHPYGYTF. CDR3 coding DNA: TGTGCCAGCACGCAACCGGGACACCCATATGGCTACACCTTC.

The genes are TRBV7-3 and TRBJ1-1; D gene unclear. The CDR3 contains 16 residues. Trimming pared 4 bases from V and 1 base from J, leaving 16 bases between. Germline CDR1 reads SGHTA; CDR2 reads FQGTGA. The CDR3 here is CASSSDPTYRNTEAFF. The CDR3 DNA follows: TGTGCCAGCAGCTCAGACCCGACGTACCGGAACACTGAAGCTTTCTTT.

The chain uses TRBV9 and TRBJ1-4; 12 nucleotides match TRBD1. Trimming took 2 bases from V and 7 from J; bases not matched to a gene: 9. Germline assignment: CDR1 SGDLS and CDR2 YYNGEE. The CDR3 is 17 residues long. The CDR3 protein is CASSVGQGAQRAEKLFF. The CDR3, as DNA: TGTGCCAGCAGCGTGGGACAGGGGGCGCAACGTGCTGAAAAACTGTTTTTT.

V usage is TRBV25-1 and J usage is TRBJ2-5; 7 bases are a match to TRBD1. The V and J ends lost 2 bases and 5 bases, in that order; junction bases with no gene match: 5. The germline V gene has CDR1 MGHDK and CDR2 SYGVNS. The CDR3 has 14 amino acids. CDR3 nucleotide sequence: TGTGCCAGCAGTGAAGACAGGGTGGAGGAGACCCAGTACTTC. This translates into CASSEDRVEETQYF.

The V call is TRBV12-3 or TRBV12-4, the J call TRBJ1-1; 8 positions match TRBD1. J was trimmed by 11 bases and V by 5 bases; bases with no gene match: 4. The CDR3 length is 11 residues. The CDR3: CASSLNRGAFF. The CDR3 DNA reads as TGTGCCAGCAGTCTTAACAGGGGGGCTTTCTTT.

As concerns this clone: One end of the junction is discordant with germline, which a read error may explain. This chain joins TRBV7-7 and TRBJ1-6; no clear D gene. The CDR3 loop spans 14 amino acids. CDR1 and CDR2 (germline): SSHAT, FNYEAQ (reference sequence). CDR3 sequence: CASSLAGLNSPLHF. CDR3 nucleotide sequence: TGTGCTAGCAGCTTAGCTGGGTTGAATTCACCCCTCCACTTT.

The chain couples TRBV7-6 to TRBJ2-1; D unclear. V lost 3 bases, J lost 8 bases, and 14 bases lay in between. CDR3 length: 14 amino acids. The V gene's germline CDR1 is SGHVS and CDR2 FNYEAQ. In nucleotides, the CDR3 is TGTGCCAGCAGCTTGGTGGCGGTTGGGGATGAGCAGTTCTTC. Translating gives CASSLVAVGDEQFF. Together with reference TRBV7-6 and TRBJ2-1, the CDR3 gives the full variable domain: GAGVSQSPRYKVTKRGQDVALRCDPISGHVSLYWYRQALGQGPEFLTYFNYEAQQDKSGLPNDRFSAERPEGSISTLTIQRTEQRDSAMYRCASSLVAVGDEQFFGPGTRLTVL.

The CDR3: CASSDKRGANTEAFF. The CDR3 DNA reads as TGTGCCAGCAGCGACAAGCGGGGGGCGAACACTGAAGCTTTCTTT. The chain joins TRBV5-4 to TRBJ1-1; a weak D match, TRBD1 (6 bases). Between the trimmed V and J ends, which lost 4 bases and 1 base, there was a span of 14 bases. The CDR3 has 15 residues. CDR1 and CDR2 from the germline V gene are SGHNT and YYREEE (reference sequence).

The CDR3 is CASSDGTYANTGELFF. CDR3 nucleotides: TGCGCCAGCAGCGACGGGACGTACGCGAACACCGGGGAGCTGTTTTTT. This chain joins TRBV4-1 and TRBJ2-2; the D call may be TRBD1 or TRBD2 (5 bases each). Germline lookup yields CDR1 MGHRA and CDR2 YSYEKL. This CDR3 is built from 16 residues. V lost 5 bases and J 0 bases, leaving 13 bases between the germline ends.

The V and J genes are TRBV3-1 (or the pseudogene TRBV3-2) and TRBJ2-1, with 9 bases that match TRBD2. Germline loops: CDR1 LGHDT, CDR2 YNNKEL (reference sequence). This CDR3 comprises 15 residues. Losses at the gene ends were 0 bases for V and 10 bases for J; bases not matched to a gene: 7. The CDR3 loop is CASSQEASGAMEQFF. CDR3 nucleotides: TGTGCCAGCAGCCAAGAGGCTAGCGGGGCAATGGAGCAGTTCTTC.

DNA for the CDR3: TGTGCCAGCAGTTACACGGGGACAGGGGACACCTACGAGCAGTACTTC. Protein: CASSYTGTGDTYEQYF. V is TRBV6-5 and J is TRBJ2-7; TRBD1 matches at 10 bases. The CDR3 contains 16 residues. Germline V gives CDR1 MNHEY, CDR2 SVGAGI. With V trimmed by 2 bases and J by 2 bases, 6 bases remained unmatched.

The CDR3 here is CASRLTVVSGEAFF. The DNA of the CDR3 is TGTGCCAGCAGGCTTACAGTAGTGAGCGGTGAAGCTTTCTTT. The gene calls are TRBV7-9 and TRBJ1-1; D unclear. Germline lookup yields CDR1 SEHNR and CDR2 FQNEAQ (reference sequence). Trimming stripped 6 bases from V and 7 bases from J, with 18 bases between. CDR3 length equals 14 residues. The full variable domain, its missing parts supplied by reference TRBV7-9 and TRBJ1-1, is DTGVSQNPRHKITKRGQNVTFRCDPISEHNRLYWYRQTLGQGPEFLTYFQNEAQLEKSRLLSDRFSAERPKGSFSTLEIQRTEQGDSAMYLCASRLTVVSGEAFFGQGTRLTVV.